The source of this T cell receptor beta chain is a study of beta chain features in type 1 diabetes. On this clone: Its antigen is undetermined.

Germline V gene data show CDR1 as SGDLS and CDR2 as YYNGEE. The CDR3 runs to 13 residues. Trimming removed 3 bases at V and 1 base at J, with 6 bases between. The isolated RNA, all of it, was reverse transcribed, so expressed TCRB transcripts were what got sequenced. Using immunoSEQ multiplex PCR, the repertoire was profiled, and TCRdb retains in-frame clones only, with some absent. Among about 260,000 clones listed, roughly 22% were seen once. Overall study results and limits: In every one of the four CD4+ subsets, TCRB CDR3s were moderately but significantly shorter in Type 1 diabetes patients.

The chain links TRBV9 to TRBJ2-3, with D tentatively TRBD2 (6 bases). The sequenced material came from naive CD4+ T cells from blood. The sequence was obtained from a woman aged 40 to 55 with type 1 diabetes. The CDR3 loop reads CASSGGGTDTQYF. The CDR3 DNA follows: TGTGCCAGCAGCGGGGGGGGCACAGATACGCAGTATTTT.